The 22 T cell receptor beta chains below come from one sample, sequenced in a study of blood T cells in healthy people across ages (dated by TCRdb to the mid-2010s). Libraries came from 5' RACE. Sequenced using an Illumina HiSeq 2500. A second PCR of 7 to 11 cycles was performed with a sample-barcoded 5' primer and a J-beta primer mix. Starting from the raw public reads, TCRdb applied fastp trimming at Q25, assembled clones with MiXCR and retained in-frame beta chains. For every CDR3 protein sequence, its rows merge into one entry that carries the most common genes and DNA. This sample holds 730,000 or so distinct CDR3 sequences; more than 40% were observed only once. The top ten constitute around 20% of the sample. Sequencing was done on a sample of blood. Source of these receptors: an older woman in good health.

In its sample, this clonotype was seen a few times. This chain connects TRBV7-2 to TRBJ2-3; 10 bases are shared with TRBD2. Germline-derived CDR1 and CDR2 are SGHTA and FQGNSA. The CDR3 is 16 amino acids. The J segment lost 5 bases and the V segment lost 1 base, leaving 6 bases of the junction unmatched. The CDR3 region has the DNA TGTGCCAGCAGCTTAGAAATAGCGGGAGGTCTAGATACGCAGTATTTT. Residues: CASSLEIAGGLDTQYF.

This clonotype was observed many times. This sequence joins TRBV4-3 and TRBJ2-5; D gene ambiguous. Trimming took off 1 base at V and 2 bases at J, with 5 bases between the two ends. The CDR3 spans 13 residues. Germline CDR1 LGHNA, CDR2 YSLEER. CDR3 protein: CASSQGYQETQYF. CDR3 in DNA: TGCGCCAGCAGCCAAGGGTATCAAGAGACCCAGTACTTC.

Comment on this clonotype: The junction differs from germline at one of its ends, possibly a read error. J is TRBJ2-1 and V is TRBV15; D is uncertain. Germline values: CDR1 LNHNV, CDR2 YYDKDF (reference sequence). The CDR3 consists of 16 residues. The CDR3 loop is CAASRDLDPGYNEQFF. In DNA, the CDR3 is TGTGCCGCCAGCAGAGATTTGGATCCAGGTTACAATGAGCAGTTCTTC.

This clonotype was detected a few times. The chain joins TRBV11-2 to TRBJ2-3; 10 nucleotides align to TRBD2. There are 20 residues in the CDR3. V was pared by 1 base and J by 1 base, with 14 bases of the junction left unmatched. Germline loops: CDR1 SGHAT, CDR2 FQNNGV. The CDR3: CASSLVNPPGLAGGTDTQYF. CDR3 nucleotides: TGTGCCAGCAGCTTAGTGAACCCCCCCGGGCTAGCGGGGGGCACAGATACGCAGTATTTT.

The table lists this clonotype with a count of one. The chain employs TRBV6-2 or TRBV6-3 and TRBJ2-1; 10 bases line up with TRBD2. Germline V gene data show CDR1 as MNHEY and CDR2 as SVGEGT. The CDR3 covers 17 residues. With V trimmed by 8 bases and J by 4 bases, 14 bases remained unmatched. CDR3 DNA: TGTGCCAGCCTCCAAGGTGGGCTAGCGGGAGTATACAATGAGCAGTTCTTC. It specifies CASLQGGLAGVYNEQFF.

The rearrangement links TRBV20-1 to TRBJ2-5; unclear D gene. Germline-derived CDR1 and CDR2 are DFQATT and SNEGSKA (reference sequence). V gave up 6 bases and J gave up 2 bases, with 19 bases separating them. The CDR3 covers 15 residues. CDR3 amino acids: CSAYPARTRQETQYF. The DNA for the CDR3 is TGCAGTGCCTACCCCGCGAGGACGAGACAAGAGACCCAGTACTTC.

This clonotype has just a few counts. V and J are TRBV28 and TRBJ2-7; D is unclear. V lost 6 bases to trimming and J lost 2 bases, with 14 bases between them. The germline V gene has CDR1 MDHEN and CDR2 SYDVKM. The CDR3 contains 14 residues. CDR3: CASRGGVGPYEQYF. The CDR3, as DNA: TGTGCCAGCAGGGGTGGGGTTGGTCCCTACGAGCAGTACTTC.

The rearrangement uses TRBV7-2 and TRBJ2-3, with TRBD2 as a possible D gene (6 bases). The V end lost 6 bases, the J end lost 1 base, and 14 bases lay between the germline ends. From germline, CDR1 is SGHTA and CDR2 FQGNSA. This CDR3 comprises 15 residues. The CDR3 sequence is CASRAAGLRTDTQYF. The CDR3 DNA reads as TGTGCCAGCAGGGCAGCCGGACTACGCACAGATACGCAGTATTTT. Looking up the rest from reference TRBV7-2 and TRBJ2-3 gives the full variable domain: GAGVSQSPSNKVTEKGKDVELRCDPISGHTALYWYRQSLGQGLEFLIYFQGNSAPDKSGLPSDRFSAERTGGSVSTLTIQRTQQEDSAVYLCASRAAGLRTDTQYFGPGTRLTVL.

This clonotype showed up many times. The CDR3 DNA reads as TGCAGCGTTGAACCCCTAGCGGGCCCCACAGATACGCAGTATTTT. Its translation: CSVEPLAGPTDTQYF. The chain employs TRBV29-1 and TRBJ2-3; 8 nucleotides agree with TRBD2. V trimming: 2 bases; J trimming: 2 bases; junction bases outside the gene matches: 6. CDR3 length: 15 residues. From germline, CDR1 is SQVTM and CDR2 ANQGSEA.

This clonotype was recorded a few times. The chain is built from TRBV7-9 and TRBJ2-7; D not resolved. The CDR3 loop spans 15 amino acids. Germline CDR1 SEHNR, CDR2 FQNEAQ (reference sequence). Trimming removed 1 base at V and 0 bases at J, with 10 bases between. The chain's CDR3 is CASSLDIQSSYEQYF. DNA of the CDR3: TGTGCCAGCAGCTTAGACATTCAGAGCTCCTACGAGCAGTACTTC.

This clonotype was detected a few times. This rearrangement joins TRBV5-1 to TRBJ1-2; 7 bases agree with TRBD1. V was pared by 7 bases and J by 4 bases, with 10 bases of the junction left unmatched. The CDR3 has 14 amino acids. CDR1 and CDR2 from the germline V gene are SGHRS and YFSETQ. The DNA for the CDR3 is TGCGCCAGCGGGCAAGGACAGGCGCTCTATGGCTACACCTTC. Translation gives CASGQGQALYGYTF.

In regard to this clonotype: This clone may be a read error of a much larger clone one base away. The genes are TRBV7-2 and TRBJ2-5; TRBD1 agrees at 7 bases. Per the germline V gene, CDR1 is SGHTA and CDR2 is FQGNSA. CDR3 length: 16 residues. The CDR3 region has the DNA TGTGACAGCAGCCCCAGAGAGATGACAGGGAAAGAGACCCAGTACTTC. Translation gives CDSSPREMTGKETQYF.

This clonotype was counted many times. The rearrangement uses TRBV4-1 and TRBJ2-7; D remains unclear. Germline values: CDR1 MGHRA, CDR2 YSYEKL. The CDR3 length is 16 residues. The V gene lost 0 bases and the J gene lost 0 bases, with 12 bases spanning the gap. DNA of the CDR3: TGCGCCAGCAGCCAAGAGATAGGTGGGAACTCCTACGAGCAGTACTTC. This codes for CASSQEIGGNSYEQYF.

This rearrangement joins TRBV20-1 to TRBJ1-5; possible D gene TRBD1, 5 bases. The CDR3 covers 13 residues. Per germline, CDR1 DFQATT and CDR2 SNEGSKA (reference sequence). Trimming took 1 base from V and 4 from J, leaving 8 bases between them. CDR3 sequence (DNA): TGCAGTGCTAGAGCGACAGTTAATCAGCCCCAGCATTTT. Its protein is CSARATVNQPQHF.

The chain carries TRBV5-1 and TRBJ2-3; D not certain. V dropped 5 bases and J dropped 0 bases, with 13 bases sitting between them. CDR1 SGHRS and CDR2 YFSETQ come from the germline V gene. The CDR3 sequence is 15 residues long. Here the CDR3 reads CASRNDGASTDTQYF. The CDR3 nucleotides read TGCGCCAGCAGAAATGACGGCGCTAGCACAGATACGCAGTATTTT.

The chain couples TRBV20-1 to TRBJ2-2; 8 nucleotides agree with TRBD2. The V and J ends lost 3 bases and 6 bases, in that order; junction bases with no gene match: 6. Germline V lookup: CDR1 DFQATT, CDR2 SNEGSKA (reference sequence). CDR3 length: 14 amino acids. The CDR3 bases are TGCAGTGCTAGGATCGGGCGGGAGGCCGGGGAGCTGTTTTTT. Protein: CSARIGREAGELFF.

This clonotype has only a few counts. This chain connects TRBV7-2 to TRBJ2-5; D perhaps matches TRBD1 (8 bases). The germline V and J ends were trimmed by 5 bases and 5 bases, with 18 bases remaining between them. The germline CDR1 and CDR2 sequences are SGHTA and FQGNSA. The CDR3 covers 15 residues. The CDR3 coding sequence is TGTGCCAGCAGCCTCAACACAGGGGGAGGGGAGACCCAGTACTTC. Protein sequence: CASSLNTGGGETQYF.

The chain has TRBV5-1 and TRBJ2-5, with 7 bases identical to TRBD1. The ends lost 5 bases at V and 1 base at J; junction bases unmatched: 8. This CDR3 contains 15 residues. Germline V gene sequence: CDR1 SGHRS, CDR2 YFSETQ. The DNA of the CDR3 is TGCGCCAGCAGACCCGGACAGGCAGTCCAAGAGACCCAGTACTTC. The encoded protein is CASRPGQAVQETQYF.

Written as DNA, the CDR3 is TGTGCCAGCTCACCATACGGACAGGGCCTAAGTGAGCAGTTCTTC. Translation gives CASSPYGQGLSEQFF. The chain employs TRBV18 and TRBJ2-1; 8 bases map to TRBD1. Germline CDR1 and CDR2: KGHSH and LQKENI. The CDR3 totals 15 residues. After removal of 2 bases from V and 9 bases from J, the junction contained 9 bases not matched to a gene.

The chain recombines TRBV29-1 with TRBJ2-7, with TRBD2 identical over 7 bases. Germline trimming cut 7 bases from V and 4 bases from J; bases unmatched to any gene: 7. The CDR3 length is 12 residues. Germline V gene lookup returns CDR1 SQVTM and CDR2 ANQGSEA. DNA of the CDR3: TGCAGCGGCGGGCCTAGCGGATACGAGCAGTACTTC. The encoded protein is CSGGPSGYEQYF.

This clonotype was counted between two and nine times. The chain links TRBV6-1 to TRBJ2-3, with 9 bases aligning to TRBD2. Trimming removed 8 bases from V and 6 bases from J; junction bases left unmatched: 9. Germline CDR1 and CDR2: MNHNS and SASEGT. The CDR3 contains 14 residues. CDR3 DNA: TGTGCCAGCGCTGGGCGGGGGGGCATGGATACGCAGTATTTT. Translation: CASAGRGGMDTQYF.

This clonotype was observed once. The chain combines TRBV18 with TRBJ2-3; 7 bases line up with TRBD2. In germline, CDR1 is KGHSH, CDR2 LQKENI. Trimming at V came to 1 base and at J to 2 bases, leaving 3 bases not matched to a gene. The CDR3 spans 15 residues. CDR3 DNA sequence: TGTGCCAGCTCACCACTGCGGGGGTTCACAGATACGCAGTATTTT. Residues: CASSPLRGFTDTQYF.